A single sample is the source of the 8 T cell receptor beta chains below, sequenced in a study of T cells in Graves' hyperthyroidism and ophthalmopathy. TCR beta CDR3 regions were amplified from RNA transcripts. The TCR CDR3 first-round RT-PCR relied on the HTBI primer set. MiXCR was run by TCRdb on the multiplex PCR reads, yielding one entry per CDR3 protein. The table has about 840,000 distinct CDR3 sequences, roughly 40% seen once. Material: blood. The source is a man between 18 and 29 years old with Graves' hyperthyroidism.

This clonotype was recorded a few times. The rearrangement joins TRBV5-8 to TRBJ1-2, with D possibly being TRBD1 (5 bases). Germline V CDR1 and CDR2: SGHTS, YDEGEE. CDR3 length equals 13 residues. Deletions cut 4 bases from V and 8 bases from J, with 15 bases between. CDR3 amino acids: CASSEWEGSGYTF. The DNA for the CDR3 is TGTGCCAGCAGCGAATGGGAGGGGAGCGGCTACACCTTC.

This clonotype was detected only a few times. The V call is TRBV12-3 or TRBV12-4, the J call TRBJ2-5, with D possibly matching TRBD1 (6 bases). The DNA end is more similar to TRBJ2-7, so the J call may be wrong. The CDR3 runs to 14 residues. CDR3 sequence reads: CASRGGSRAYEQYF. In DNA form, the CDR3 reads TGTGCCAGCAGAGGGGGAAGTAGAGCCTACGAGCAGTACTTC.

Note on this clonotype: This is likely a read error, given that the CDR3 carries no conserved phenylalanine or tryptophan at its end. The rearrangement joins TRBV7-9 to TRBJ1-1; a weak D match, TRBD1 (5 bases). This CDR3 comprises 13 residues. Between the trimmed V and J ends, which lost 1 base and 3 bases, there was a span of 6 bases. CDR1 is SEHNR, CDR2 FQNEAQ, per germline (reference sequence). The CDR3 DNA is TGTGCCAGCAGCTTAGGGGGGGACACTGAAGCTTTCCTT. Translated: CASSLGGDTEAFL.

This chain connects TRBV19 to TRBJ1-1; no firm D call. V gave up 7 bases and J gave up 0 bases, with 12 bases separating them. The CDR3 is made up of 14 amino acids. From germline, CDR1 is LNHDA and CDR2 SQIVND (reference sequence). CDR3 in amino acids: CASNQPGLNTEAFF. The CDR3 DNA is TGTGCCAGTAACCAGCCGGGCTTGAACACTGAAGCTTTCTTT.

V usage is TRBV20-1 and J usage is TRBJ1-2, with D tentatively TRBD1 (6 bases). Germline values: CDR1 DFQATT, CDR2 SNEGSKA (reference sequence). V shed 6 bases and J shed 0 bases, with 14 bases lying between them. The CDR3 is made up of 14 amino acids. The CDR3 DNA reads TGCAGTGCCTCGGACAGAGCCTCTAACTATGGCTACACCTTC. Its protein product is CSASDRASNYGYTF.

Comment on this clonotype: This may arise from a read error, as a much more abundant clone is one base away. The chain carries TRBV9 and TRBJ1-1; D uncertain. The V gene's germline CDR1 is SGDLS and CDR2 YYNGEE. The V and J ends lost 2 bases and 3 bases respectively, with 8 bases between them. The CDR3 spans 13 residues. CDR3 loop: CASSVLLDTEAFF. CDR3 nucleotides: TGTGCCAGCAGCGTCCTATTGGACACTGAAGCTTTCTTT.

The CDR3 DNA sequence: TGCAGTGCTGAGGGAGGTGTCACCGGGGAGCTGTTTTTT. Protein: CSAEGGVTGELFF. The rearrangement joins TRBV20-1 to TRBJ2-2; a weak D match, TRBD2 (6 bases). The V gene's germline CDR1 is DFQATT and CDR2 SNEGSKA (reference sequence). The CDR3 totals 13 residues. The V and J ends lost 5 bases and 4 bases respectively, with 11 bases between them.

Points on this clonotype: Relative to the germline gene, one junction end is altered; a read error may explain this. The chain employs TRBV7-3 and TRBJ2-5, with 8 bases that match TRBD1. Germline CDR1 reads SGHTA; CDR2 reads FQGTGA. The CDR3 consists of 14 residues. CDR3 residues: CASSLLRGLETQYF. Written as DNA, the CDR3 is TGCGCCAGCAGCCTCCTCAGGGGGCTTGAGACCCAGTACTTC.